These 24 T cell receptor beta chains came from one sample sequenced in a study of cytomegalovirus exposure and HLA in healthy donors. Vbeta (60) and Jbeta (13) primers were used in the PCR. The assay was immunoSEQ multiplex PCR, and TCRdb's table has in-frame clones only and misses some. The sample lists about 120,000 clones, around 82% occurring once. The material sequenced was PBMCs. The receptors here all came from a woman between 35 and 50 years old in good health and CMV-seropositive.

This clone was observed a single time. Here the CDR3 DNA reads TGTGCCAGCAGCGACAACTTACAAGCGGGATACAATGAGCAGTTCTTC. Protein sequence: CASSDNLQAGYNEQFF. This chain connects TRBV27 to TRBJ2-1; 7 positions match TRBD2. There are 16 residues in the CDR3. V trimming: 6 bases; J trimming: 4 bases; junction bases outside the gene matches: 12. Looked up from germline, CDR1 is MNHEY and CDR2 is SMNVEV (reference sequence).

The chain links TRBV19 to TRBJ1-5; no definite D call. The length of the CDR3 is 13 residues. CDR1 LNHDA and CDR2 SQIVND come from the germline V gene (reference sequence). Between the trimmed V and J ends, which lost 3 bases and 4 bases, there was a span of 7 bases. This chain's CDR3 is CASSIILNQPQHF. The CDR3 bases are TGTGCCAGTAGTATCATCCTAAATCAGCCCCAGCATTTT. Supplemented by reference TRBV19 and TRBJ1-5, the full variable domain reads DGGITQSPKYLFRKEGQNVTLSCEQNLNHDAMYWYRQDPGQGLRLIYYSQIVNDFQKGDIAEGYSVSREKKESFPLTVTSAQKNPTAFYLCASSIILNQPQHFGDGTRLSIL.

The chain couples TRBV5-6 to TRBJ1-2, with a possible D match to TRBD1 (6 bases). Germline lookup yields CDR1 SGHDT and CDR2 YYEEEE. This CDR3 has 15 amino acids. V was shortened by 0 bases and J by 3 bases, with 12 bases between the two germline ends. The chain's CDR3 is CASSLVGPGDYGYTF. DNA for the CDR3: TGTGCCAGCAGCTTGGTGGGCCCAGGGGACTATGGCTACACCTTC.

J is TRBJ1-1 and V is TRBV29-1; TRBD1 agrees at 11 bases. CDR1 SQVTM and CDR2 ANQGSEA come from the germline V gene. V lost 6 bases to trimming and J lost 4 bases; unmatched junction nucleotides: 4. This CDR3 spans 13 amino acids. The CDR3 nucleotides read TGCAGCGTAAGGACAGGGGGCCCCACTGAAGCTTTCTTT. It translates to CSVRTGGPTEAFF.

The CDR3: CASSLGRMKKLFF. The CDR3 bases are TGTGCCAGCAGTTTGGGGCGGATGAAAAAACTGTTTTTT. This chain uses TRBV28 with TRBJ1-4; weak D call: TRBD1 (5 bases). CDR3 length: 13 amino acids. The germline CDR1 and CDR2 sequences are MDHEN and SYDVKM. V lost 3 bases to trimming and J lost 9 bases, with 11 bases between them. The entire variable domain, with the rest obtained from reference TRBV28 and TRBJ1-4, is as follows: DVKVTQSSRYLVKRTGEKVFLECVQDMDHENMFWYRQDPGLGLRLIYFSYDVKMKEKGDIPEGYSVSREKKERFSLILESASTNQTSMYLCASSLGRMKKLFFGSGTQLSVL.

V usage is TRBV7-9 and J usage is TRBJ2-1, with 9 bases matching TRBD2. This CDR3 contains 17 residues. In germline, CDR1 is SEHNR, CDR2 FQNEAQ (reference sequence). V lost 3 bases to trimming and J lost 4 bases; unmatched junction nucleotides: 10. Written as DNA, the CDR3 is TGTGCCAGCAGCTTTACGGGGGGAGCGGGAGGTTACAATGAGCAGTTCTTC. It encodes CASSFTGGAGGYNEQFF.

The chain uses TRBV5-1 and TRBJ1-2; possibly TRBD1 for D (6 bases). The CDR3 is made up of 14 amino acids. Trimming cost V 5 bases and J 4 bases, with 15 bases left between them. Germline lookup yields CDR1 SGHRS and CDR2 YFSETQ. The CDR3 DNA follows: TGCGCCAGCAGTCAGCCACAGGGTACCTATGGCTACACCTTC. It translates to CASSQPQGTYGYTF.

The chain has TRBV15 and TRBJ2-1; unclear D gene. Germline V gene lookup returns CDR1 LNHNV and CDR2 YYDKDF (reference sequence). V was clipped by 5 bases and J by 0 bases, with 14 bases between them. The CDR3 runs 16 residues. CDR3 loop: CATSPSDQDSYNEQFF. CDR3 DNA: TGTGCCACCAGCCCCTCAGACCAGGACTCCTACAATGAGCAGTTCTTC.

The gene calls are TRBV19 and TRBJ2-7, with 9 bases aligning to TRBD1. In germline, CDR1 is LNHDA, CDR2 SQIVND (reference sequence). With V trimmed by 5 bases and J by 6 bases, 8 bases remained unmatched. This CDR3 comprises 14 residues. CDR3 sequence: CASSLGQGSSEQYF. CDR3 coding DNA: TGTGCCAGTAGTCTTGGACAGGGGTCGTCCGAGCAGTACTTC.

The rearrangement uses TRBV7-2 and TRBJ2-1; D is perhaps TRBD2 (6 bases). CDR1 SGHTA and CDR2 FQGNSA come from the germline V gene. The CDR3 contains 17 residues. The V gene lost 2 bases and the J gene lost 8 bases, with 22 bases spanning the gap. The CDR3 DNA reads TGTGCCAGCAGCTTAACTTCGGTCCTAGCGTTTAACCATGAGCAGTTCTTC. This codes for CASSLTSVLAFNHEQFF.

This clone has a single count. The gene calls are TRBV19 and TRBJ2-3, with D possibly being TRBD2 (6 bases). Germline V gene data show CDR1 as LNHDA and CDR2 as SQIVND (reference sequence). The V end was cut by 4 bases, the J end by 2 bases, with 13 bases between. This CDR3 is 15 amino acids long. This chain's CDR3 is CASSTYSGLTDTQYF. Here the CDR3 DNA reads TGTGCCAGTAGTACTTATAGCGGCCTCACAGATACGCAGTATTTT.

The rearrangement uses TRBV10-3 and TRBJ2-3; the match to TRBD2 covers 8 bases. Looked up from germline, CDR1 is ENHRY and CDR2 is SYGVKD. V lost 6 bases and J lost 4; bases outside the gene matches: 9. The CDR3 has 15 residues. The CDR3 spells CAIRVAGTGPDTQYF. CDR3 in DNA: TGTGCCATCAGGGTAGCGGGAACCGGCCCAGATACGCAGTATTTT.

This clone was counted once. This chain uses TRBV11-2 with TRBJ2-2; possible D gene TRBD1, 5 bases. Trimming took off 5 bases at V and 5 bases at J, with 18 bases between the two ends. The germline V gene encodes CDR1 SGHAT and CDR2 FQNNGV. This CDR3 comprises 16 residues. The CDR3 sequence is CASSAPKGLGTGELFF. The CDR3 DNA reads as TGTGCCAGCAGCGCCCCCAAGGGGCTTGGAACCGGGGAGCTGTTTTTT.

This clone was counted between two and nine times. The chain uses TRBV18 and TRBJ2-7, with TRBD2 identical over 8 bases. The CDR3 runs 15 residues. Germline V gene lookup returns CDR1 KGHSH and CDR2 LQKENI. Germline trimming cut 2 bases from V and 3 bases from J; bases unmatched to any gene: 6. The chain's CDR3 is CASSPFESGSYEQYF. The CDR3 bases are TGTGCCAGCTCACCATTTGAAAGCGGGAGCTACGAGCAGTACTTC.

The chain combines TRBV5-4 with TRBJ2-1; 11 positions match TRBD2. CDR1 SGHNT and CDR2 YYREEE come from the germline V gene (reference sequence). Trimming removed 2 bases from V and 7 bases from J; junction bases left unmatched: 8. The CDR3 extends over 16 amino acids. In DNA form, the CDR3 reads TGTGCCAGCAGCTTAAGTCTACTAGCGGGAGTTAATGAGCAGTTCTTC. Translating gives CASSLSLLAGVNEQFF.

The V call is TRBV6-6, the J call TRBJ2-7; D perhaps matches TRBD2 (6 bases). The CDR3 totals 16 residues. Trimming shortened V by 0 bases and J by 0 bases, and 12 bases separated the two germline ends. Germline values: CDR1 MNHNY, CDR2 SVGAGI (reference sequence). Here the CDR3 DNA reads TGTGCCAGCAGTTACTCCGTCCGGGGGAACTCCTACGAGCAGTACTTC. Translating gives CASSYSVRGNSYEQYF.

The rearrangement links TRBV28 to TRBJ1-1, with TRBD1 as a possible D gene (6 bases). Germline V lookup: CDR1 MDHEN, CDR2 SYDVKM. V was trimmed by 3 bases and J by 10 bases, leaving 9 bases between them. This CDR3 has 11 amino acids. DNA for the CDR3: TGTGCCAGCAGTTTCCGAGGGGGAGCTTTCTTT. It codes for CASSFRGGAFF.

The chain is built from TRBV9 and TRBJ2-3, with 9 positions matching TRBD2. CDR1 and CDR2 from the germline V gene are SGDLS and YYNGEE. The CDR3 has 16 residues. J lost 5 bases, V lost 0 bases, and 7 bases had no gene match. DNA for the CDR3: TGTGCCAGCAGCGTAGAGGGCGGGAGGGCCATAGATACGCAGTATTTT. Protein: CASSVEGGRAIDTQYF.

V is TRBV7-8 and J is TRBJ2-5; tentative D call: TRBD2 (5 bases). The CDR3 spans 12 residues. Germline CDR1 reads SGHVS; CDR2 reads FQNEAQ. V gave up 5 bases and J gave up 7 bases, with 11 bases separating them. Written as DNA, the CDR3 is TGTGCCAGCAGCAGCCGGGGTTGGACCCAGTACTTC. Its protein is CASSSRGWTQYF.

The table lists this clone with many counts. V is TRBV15 and J is TRBJ2-6; D unresolved. This CDR3 contains 14 residues. Germline CDR1 reads LNHNV; CDR2 reads YYDKDF (reference sequence). V was cut by 4 bases and J by 0 bases, with 4 bases left in between. In DNA form, the CDR3 reads TGTGCCACCAGCACTATCTCTGGGGCCAACGTCCTGACTTTC. It specifies CATSTISGANVLTF. Full variable domain (outside the CDR3, taken from reference TRBV15 and TRBJ2-6): DAMVIQNPRYQVTQFGKPVTLSCSQTLNHNVMYWYQQKSSQAPKLLFHYYDKDFNNEADTPDNFQSRRPNTSFCFLDIRSPGLGDTAMYLCATSTISGANVLTFGAGSRLTVL.

V gene TRBV5-1 combines with J gene TRBJ1-2; no clear D gene. CDR1 SGHRS and CDR2 YFSETQ come from the germline V gene. The CDR3 sequence is 15 residues long. Trimming removed 0 bases from V and 4 bases from J, with 13 bases in between. CDR3 amino acids: CASSLESAGIYGYTF. For the CDR3, the DNA is TGCGCCAGCAGCTTGGAGTCAGCGGGTATCTATGGCTACACCTTC.

The rearrangement joins TRBV5-1 to TRBJ1-1, with D unclear. The germline V gene encodes CDR1 SGHRS and CDR2 YFSETQ. V was cut by 4 bases and J by 10 bases, with 14 bases left in between. CDR3 length: 12 amino acids. CDR3 DNA: TGCGCCAGCAGCCCTTCGGGAGCCGGAGCTTTCTTT. This encodes CASSPSGAGAFF.

The chain combines TRBV11-2 with TRBJ2-5; a possible D gene is TRBD2 (5 bases). There are 14 residues in the CDR3. V lost 6 bases and J lost 1, with 12 bases in between. Per germline, CDR1 SGHAT and CDR2 FQNNGV. The CDR3 DNA reads TGTGCCAGCAGACTTTTCAGCGGCCAAGAGACCCAGTACTTC. As protein: CASRLFSGQETQYF. Together with reference TRBV11-2 and TRBJ2-5, the CDR3 gives the full variable domain: EAGVAQSPRYKIIEKRQSVAFWCNPISGHATLYWYQQILGQGPKLLIQFQNNGVVDDSQLPKDRFSAERLKGVDSTLKIQPAKLEDSAVYLCASRLFSGQETQYFGPGTRLLVL.

This chain uses TRBV4-1 with TRBJ2-7; 14 bases align to TRBD2. The CDR3 spans 16 residues. V dropped 4 bases and J dropped 7; count of bases not matched to a gene: 9. Looked up from germline, CDR1 is MGHRA and CDR2 is YSYEKL. The CDR3 DNA sequence: TGCGCCAGCAGCCGGGGACTAGCGGGAGAGGTTGGGGAGCAGTACTTC. Amino acid sequence: CASSRGLAGEVGEQYF.